This T cell receptor beta chain was profiled in a study of T-cell memory formation after mild COVID-19. General observations from the study: Clones contracting across day 15 to 85 had a balanced CD4/CD8 profile; later expanding clones leaned CD4+. For second-wave clones that peaked at day 37, SARS-CoV-2 specificity went unverified. Pre-infection memory already had some responding clones, implying cross-reactive memory joined.

CDR1 MNHEY and CDR2 SVGEGT come from the germline V gene. V dropped 6 bases and J dropped 4; count of bases not matched to a gene: 8. This CDR3 spans 16 amino acids. MiXCR was run by TCRdb on the 5' RACE reads, yielding one entry per CDR3 protein. The repertoire holds more than 400,000 distinct CDR3 sequences, roughly 18% seen once, with approximately 13% in the top ten. This clonotype was seen more than once but under ten times. The antigen is not known. The chain recombines TRBV6-2 or TRBV6-3 with TRBJ2-1, with TRBD2 identical over 11 bases. This TCR was recovered from an adult woman who had mild COVID-19 (a few samples of this study predate the infection). Cell type and time point are not known. Sequenced input: PBMCs or a T cell subset sorted from them (not recorded which). The CDR3 nucleotides read TGTGCCAGCAGCGTCACTTCTAGCGGGGGGTACAATGAGCAGTTCTTC. This encodes CASSVTSSGGYNEQFF.